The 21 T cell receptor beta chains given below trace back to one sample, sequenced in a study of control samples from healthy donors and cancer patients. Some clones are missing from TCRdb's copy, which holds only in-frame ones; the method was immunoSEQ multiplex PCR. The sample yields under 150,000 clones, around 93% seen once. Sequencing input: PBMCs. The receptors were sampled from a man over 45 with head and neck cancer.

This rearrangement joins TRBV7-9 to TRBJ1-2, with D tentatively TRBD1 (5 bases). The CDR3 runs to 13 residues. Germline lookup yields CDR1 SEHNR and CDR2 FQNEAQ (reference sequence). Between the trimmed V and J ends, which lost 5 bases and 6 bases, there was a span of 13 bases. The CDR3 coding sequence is TGTGCCAGCAGCAAAGACAGTGTCGATGGCTACACCTTC. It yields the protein CASSKDSVDGYTF.

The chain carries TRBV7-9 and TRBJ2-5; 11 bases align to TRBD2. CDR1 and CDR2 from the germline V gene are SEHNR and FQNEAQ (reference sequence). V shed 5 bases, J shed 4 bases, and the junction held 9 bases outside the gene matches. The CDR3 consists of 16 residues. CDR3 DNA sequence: TGTGCCAGCAGCCAAGTAGCGGGGGGGCCGGGAGAGACCCAGTACTTC. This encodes CASSQVAGGPGETQYF.

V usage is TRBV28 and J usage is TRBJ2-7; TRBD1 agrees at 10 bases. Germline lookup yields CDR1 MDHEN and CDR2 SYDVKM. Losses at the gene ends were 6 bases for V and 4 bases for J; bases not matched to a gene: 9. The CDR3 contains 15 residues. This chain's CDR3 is CASSPGGTGEYEQYF. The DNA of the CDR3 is TGTGCCAGCAGCCCCGGGGGGACAGGGGAGTACGAGCAGTACTTC.

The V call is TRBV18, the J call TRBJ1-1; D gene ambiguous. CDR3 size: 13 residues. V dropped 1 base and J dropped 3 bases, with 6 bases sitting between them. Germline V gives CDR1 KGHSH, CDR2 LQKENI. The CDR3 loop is CASSPLKDTEAFF. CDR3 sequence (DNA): TGTGCCAGCTCACCACTAAAGGACACTGAAGCTTTCTTT. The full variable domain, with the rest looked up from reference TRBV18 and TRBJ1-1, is NAGVMQNPRHLVRRRGQEARLRCSPMKGHSHVYWYRQLPEEGLKFMVYLQKENIIDESGMPKERFSAEFPKEGPSILRIQQVVRGDSAAYFCASSPLKDTEAFFGQGTRLTVV.

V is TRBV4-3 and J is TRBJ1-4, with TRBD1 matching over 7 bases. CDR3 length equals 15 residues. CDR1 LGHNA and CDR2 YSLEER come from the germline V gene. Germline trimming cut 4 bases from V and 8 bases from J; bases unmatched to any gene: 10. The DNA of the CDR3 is TGCGCCAGCAGCCCAACCACAGGGGTTAACGAAAAACTGTTTTTT. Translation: CASSPTTGVNEKLFF.

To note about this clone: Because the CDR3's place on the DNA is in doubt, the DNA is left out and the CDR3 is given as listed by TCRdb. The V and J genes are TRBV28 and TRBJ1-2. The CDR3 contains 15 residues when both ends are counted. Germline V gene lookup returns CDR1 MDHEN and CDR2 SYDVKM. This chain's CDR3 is CASSSSGGPNYGYTF.

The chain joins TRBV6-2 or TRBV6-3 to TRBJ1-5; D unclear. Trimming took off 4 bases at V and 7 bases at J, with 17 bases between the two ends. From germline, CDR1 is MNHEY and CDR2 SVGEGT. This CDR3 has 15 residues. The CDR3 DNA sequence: TGTGCCAGCAGTTCCCTAACCTGGACGGTCCAGCCCCAGCATTTT. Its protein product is CASSSLTWTVQPQHF.

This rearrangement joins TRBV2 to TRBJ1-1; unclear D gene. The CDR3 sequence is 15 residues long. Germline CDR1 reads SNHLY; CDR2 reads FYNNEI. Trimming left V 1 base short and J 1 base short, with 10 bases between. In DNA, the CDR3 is TGTGCCAGCAGTGAAGAAAGAGGATCGAACACTGAAGCTTTCTTT. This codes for CASSEERGSNTEAFF.

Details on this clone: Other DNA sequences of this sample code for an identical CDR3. The CDR3 is CASSPGRVYEQYF. CDR3 bases: TGTGCCAGCTCACCCGGACGAGTCTACGAGCAGTACTTC. The rearrangement links TRBV18 to TRBJ2-7; D not certain. Germline V gives CDR1 KGHSH, CDR2 LQKENI. V dropped 3 bases and J dropped 3 bases, with 9 bases sitting between them. The CDR3 length is 13 residues.

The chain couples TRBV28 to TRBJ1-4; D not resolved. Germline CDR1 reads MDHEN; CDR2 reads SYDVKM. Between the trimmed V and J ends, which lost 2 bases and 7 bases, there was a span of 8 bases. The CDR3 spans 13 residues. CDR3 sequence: CASSLLRGEKLFF. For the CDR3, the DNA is TGTGCCAGCAGTTTACTCCGAGGTGAAAAACTGTTTTTT.

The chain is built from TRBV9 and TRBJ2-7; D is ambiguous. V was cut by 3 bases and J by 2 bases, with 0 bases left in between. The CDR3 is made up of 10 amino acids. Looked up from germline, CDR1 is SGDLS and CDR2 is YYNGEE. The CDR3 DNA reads TGTGCCAGCAGCGCCTACGAGCAGTACTTC. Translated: CASSAYEQYF.

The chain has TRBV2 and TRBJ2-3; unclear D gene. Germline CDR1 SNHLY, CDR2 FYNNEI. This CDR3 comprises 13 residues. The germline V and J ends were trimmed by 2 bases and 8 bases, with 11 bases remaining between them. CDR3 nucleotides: TGTGCCAGCAGTGAAATCTGGGCAGGTACGCAGTATTTT. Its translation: CASSEIWAGTQYF. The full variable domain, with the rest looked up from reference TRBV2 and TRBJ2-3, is EPEVTQTPSHQVTQMGQEVILRCVPISNHLYFYWYRQILGQKVEFLVSFYNNEISEKSEIFDDQFSVERPDGSNFTLKIRSTKLEDSAMYFCASSEIWAGTQYFGPGTRLTVL.

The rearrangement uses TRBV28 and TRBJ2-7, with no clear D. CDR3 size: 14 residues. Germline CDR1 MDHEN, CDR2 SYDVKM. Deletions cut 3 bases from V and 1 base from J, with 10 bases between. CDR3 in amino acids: CASSLYEGSYEQYF. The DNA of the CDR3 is TGTGCCAGCAGTTTGTATGAAGGGTCCTACGAGCAGTACTTC. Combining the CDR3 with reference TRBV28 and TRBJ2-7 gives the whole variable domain DVKVTQSSRYLVKRTGEKVFLECVQDMDHENMFWYRQDPGLGLRLIYFSYDVKMKEKGDIPEGYSVSREKKERFSLILESASTNQTSMYLCASSLYEGSYEQYFGPGTRLTVT.

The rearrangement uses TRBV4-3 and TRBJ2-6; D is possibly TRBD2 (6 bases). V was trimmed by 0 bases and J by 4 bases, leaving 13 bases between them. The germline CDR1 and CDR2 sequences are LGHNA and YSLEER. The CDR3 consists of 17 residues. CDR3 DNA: TGCGCCAGCAGCCAAGATTGGGGGACTGCGGGGGCCAACGTCCTGACTTTC. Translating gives CASSQDWGTAGANVLTF.

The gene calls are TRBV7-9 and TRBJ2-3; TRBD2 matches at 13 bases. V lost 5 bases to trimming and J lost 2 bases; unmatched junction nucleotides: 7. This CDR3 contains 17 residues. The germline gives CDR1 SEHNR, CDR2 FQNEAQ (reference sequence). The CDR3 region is CASSGRLAGGLTDTQYF. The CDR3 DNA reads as TGTGCCAGCAGCGGCAGACTAGCGGGGGGTCTCACAGATACGCAGTATTTT.

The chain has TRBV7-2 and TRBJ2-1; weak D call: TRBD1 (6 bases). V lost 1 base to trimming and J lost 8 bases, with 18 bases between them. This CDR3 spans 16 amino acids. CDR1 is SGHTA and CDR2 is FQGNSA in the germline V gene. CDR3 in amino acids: CASSLVLGASNHEQFF. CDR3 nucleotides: TGTGCCAGCAGCTTAGTTCTGGGGGCCAGCAACCATGAGCAGTTCTTC.

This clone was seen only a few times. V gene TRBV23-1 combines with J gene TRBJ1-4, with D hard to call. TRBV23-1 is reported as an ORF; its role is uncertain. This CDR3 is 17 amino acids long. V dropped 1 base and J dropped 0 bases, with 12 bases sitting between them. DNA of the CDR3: TGCGCCAGCAGTCAATTCAATCCTTCCTCAACTAATGAAAAACTGTTTTTT. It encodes CASSQFNPSSTNEKLFF.

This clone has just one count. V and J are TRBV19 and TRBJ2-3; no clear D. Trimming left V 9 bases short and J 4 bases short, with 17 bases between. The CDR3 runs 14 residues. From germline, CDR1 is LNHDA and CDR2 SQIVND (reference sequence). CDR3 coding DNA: TGTGCCAGCCGACCGATTACCTCTGCAGATACGCAGTATTTT. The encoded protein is CASRPITSADTQYF.

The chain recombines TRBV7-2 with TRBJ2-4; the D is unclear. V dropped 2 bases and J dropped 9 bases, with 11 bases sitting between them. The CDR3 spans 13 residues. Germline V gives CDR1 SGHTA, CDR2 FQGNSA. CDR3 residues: CASSLTILGIQYF. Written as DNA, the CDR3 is TGTGCCAGCAGCTTAACCATCCTAGGCATTCAGTACTTC.

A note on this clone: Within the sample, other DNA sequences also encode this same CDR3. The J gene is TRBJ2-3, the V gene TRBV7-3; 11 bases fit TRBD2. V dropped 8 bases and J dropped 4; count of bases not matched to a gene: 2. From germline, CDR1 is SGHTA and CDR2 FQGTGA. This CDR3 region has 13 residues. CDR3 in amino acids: CASSSGGSDTQYF. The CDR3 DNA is TGTGCCAGCTCTAGCGGGGGGTCAGATACGCAGTATTTT.

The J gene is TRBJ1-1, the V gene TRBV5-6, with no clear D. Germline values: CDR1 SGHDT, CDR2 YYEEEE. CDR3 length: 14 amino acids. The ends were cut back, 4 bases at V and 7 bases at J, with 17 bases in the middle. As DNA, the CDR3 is TGTGCCAGCAGCACCGGAGGGCACCCGGGTGAAGCTTTCTTT. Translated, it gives CASSTGGHPGEAFF.